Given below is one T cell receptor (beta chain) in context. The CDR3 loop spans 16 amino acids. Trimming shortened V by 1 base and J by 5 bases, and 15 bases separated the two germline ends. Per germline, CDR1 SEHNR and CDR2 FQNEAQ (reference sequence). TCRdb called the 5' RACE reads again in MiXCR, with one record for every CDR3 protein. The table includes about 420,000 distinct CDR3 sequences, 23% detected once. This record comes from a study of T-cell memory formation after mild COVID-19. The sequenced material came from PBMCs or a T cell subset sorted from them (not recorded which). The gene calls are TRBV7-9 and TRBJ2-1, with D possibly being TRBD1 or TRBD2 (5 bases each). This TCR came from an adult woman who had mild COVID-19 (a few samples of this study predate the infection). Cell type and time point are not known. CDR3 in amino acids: CASSLERGLGDNEQFF. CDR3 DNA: TGTGCCAGCAGCTTAGAGAGGGGCTTGGGGGACAATGAGCAGTTCTTC.